This entry concerns a single TCR beta chain. Its antigen is currently unknown. This sample was included in a study of vaccination effects on CD4 cells after COVID-19. Study in general: Sequencing followed a ViraFEST assay step that expanded antigen-specific CD4+ T cells with viral peptide pools. Cultures of under 2.5 million PBMC per well contained approximately 9.6 IU/ml IL-2 plus 10 ug/ml peptides.

Overall study results and limits: In healthy vaccinees, only 1 of 255 vaccine-induced clones cross-reacted with common cold coronaviruses.

Culturing for approximately 10 days preceded CD4+ T cell isolation. Some clones are missing from TCRdb's copy, which holds only in-frame ones; the method was immunoSEQ multiplex PCR. Counted here are about 72,000 clones, roughly three quarters occurring once; the ten biggest clones make up under 2.5%. The sequence was obtained from a human donor who received a COVID-19 vaccine. The sequences come from CD4+ T cells from PBMCs cultured without peptide, collected before COVID-19 vaccination.

This CDR3 is CASSPAGLASGELFF. CDR3 bases: TGTGCCAGCTCACCAGCGGGACTAGCGTCCGGGGAGCTGTTTTTT. The V call is TRBV18, the J call TRBJ2-2, with TRBD2 matching 10 bases. Germline assignment: CDR1 KGHSH and CDR2 LQKENI. V trimming: 2 bases; J trimming: 6 bases; junction bases outside the gene matches: 3. This CDR3 has 15 residues.